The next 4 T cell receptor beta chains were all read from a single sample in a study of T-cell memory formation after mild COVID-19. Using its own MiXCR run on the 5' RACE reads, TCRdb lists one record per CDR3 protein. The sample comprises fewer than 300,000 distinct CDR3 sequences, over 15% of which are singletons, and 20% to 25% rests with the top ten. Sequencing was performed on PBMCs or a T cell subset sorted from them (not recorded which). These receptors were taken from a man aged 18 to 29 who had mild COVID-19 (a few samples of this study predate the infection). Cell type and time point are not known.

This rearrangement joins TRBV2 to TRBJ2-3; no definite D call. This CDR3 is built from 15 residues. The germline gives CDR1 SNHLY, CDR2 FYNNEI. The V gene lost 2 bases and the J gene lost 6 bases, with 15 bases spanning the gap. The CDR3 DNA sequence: TGTGCCAGCAGTGAACGCAGGCACAGCCAGGATACGCAGTATTTT. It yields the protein CASSERRHSQDTQYF.

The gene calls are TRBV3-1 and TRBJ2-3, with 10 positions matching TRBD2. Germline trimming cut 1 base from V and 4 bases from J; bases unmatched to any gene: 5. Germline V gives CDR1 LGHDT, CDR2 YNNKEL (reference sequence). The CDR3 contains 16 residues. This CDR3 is CASSQVRLAGADTQYF. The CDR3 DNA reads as TGTGCCAGCAGCCAAGTCCGGCTAGCGGGGGCAGATACGCAGTATTTT.

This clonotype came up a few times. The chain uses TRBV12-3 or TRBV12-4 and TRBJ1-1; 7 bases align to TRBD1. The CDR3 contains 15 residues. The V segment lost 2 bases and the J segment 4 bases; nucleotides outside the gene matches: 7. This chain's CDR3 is CASSLQRGQITEAFF. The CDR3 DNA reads TGTGCCAGCAGTTTACAGCGGGGACAGATCACTGAAGCTTTCTTT.

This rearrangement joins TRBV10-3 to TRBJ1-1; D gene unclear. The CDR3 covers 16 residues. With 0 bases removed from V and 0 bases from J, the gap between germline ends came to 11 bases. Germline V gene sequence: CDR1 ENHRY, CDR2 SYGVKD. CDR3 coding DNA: TGTGCCATCAGTGAGTCGAGAACAGCCCTGAACACTGAAGCTTTCTTT. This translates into CAISESRTALNTEAFF.